The 27 T cell receptor beta chains in this list originate from one sample, sequenced in a study of tumor-infiltrating lymphocytes in primary liver carcinoma. A constant-region primer served to make TCR beta cDNA from about 0.45 ug total RNA. Construction of TCR beta libraries relied on three successive nested multiplex PCR rounds employing slightly modified ARM-PCR. For approximately 11 cycles apiece, the opening two PCR rounds ran with TRBV1-TRBV30 forward primers and a C-beta reverse primer. TCRdb passed the multiplex PCR reads through MiXCR, listing each CDR3 protein once. The repertoire holds approximately 120,000 distinct CDR3 sequences, around 64% seen once, with 7.5% to 8.5% in the top ten. Co-extraction yielded RNA and DNA from around 20-30 mg of unsorted bulk tissue. Sequenced sample: liver tumor tissue from sampling region 3. The subset is: tumor region T3, left-lateral pole. These receptor sequences come from a woman aged 55-70 years with primary liver carcinoma and hepatitis B virus infection.

As regards this clonotype: This may come from a read error, since a much larger clone is one base off. The chain recombines TRBV7-9 with TRBJ1-1, with D possibly being TRBD1 (5 bases). The germline V gene encodes CDR1 SEHNR and CDR2 FQNEAQ (reference sequence). The CDR3 sequence is 14 residues long. The V gene lost 5 bases and the J gene lost 3 bases, with 13 bases spanning the gap. In nucleotides, the CDR3 is TGTGCCAGCAGCGAAAGCGGAGGGGACACTGAAGCTTTCTTT. Translation gives CASSESGGDTEAFF.

This clonotype was recorded many times. The J gene is TRBJ2-5, the V gene TRBV6-5; 10 nucleotides align to TRBD2. Germline V gene data show CDR1 as MNHEY and CDR2 as SVGAGI. The CDR3 extends over 17 amino acids. The ends lost 2 bases at V and 1 base at J; junction bases unmatched: 7. The CDR3 region has the DNA TGTGCCAGCAGTTACGGCTCTAGCGGGGGCTTCCAAGAGACCCAGTACTTC. It codes for CASSYGSSGGFQETQYF.

As for this clonotype: At one end, the junction sequence differs from germline, possibly due to a read error. The V gene is TRBV12-3 or TRBV12-4, the J gene TRBJ2-1; 14 nucleotides match TRBD2. CDR3 length: 16 residues. The chain's CDR3 is CASSFLTSGRDNKQFF. As DNA, the CDR3 is TGTGCCAGCAGTTTTTTGACTAGCGGGAGGGACAATAAGCAGTTCTTC.

On this clonotype: One junction end disagrees with the germline gene, perhaps due to a read error. This chain links TRBV7-8 with TRBJ2-1; 15 nucleotides align to TRBD2. Per germline, CDR1 SGHVS and CDR2 FQNEAQ. The CDR3 runs 19 residues. CDR3 sequence reads: CASSLPPGLAGGSCNEQFF. DNA of the CDR3: TGTGCCAGCAGCTTACCCCCCGGACTAGCGGGAGGGTCCTGCAATGAGCAGTTCTTC.

The gene calls are TRBV6-6 and TRBJ1-1; TRBD1 aligns across 7 bases. Germline-derived CDR1 and CDR2 are MNHNY and SVGAGI (reference sequence). This CDR3 has 13 residues. J gave up 8 bases and V 4 bases, and 7 bases lay outside the gene matches. CDR3 DNA: TGTGCCAGCAGTTCAATAGGGGGCACAGAAGCTTTCTTT. This translates into CASSSIGGTEAFF.

V usage is TRBV10-2 and J usage is TRBJ2-7; D ambiguous. Germline V gene data show CDR1 as WSHSY and CDR2 as SAAADI. V shed 5 bases and J shed 2 bases, with 10 bases lying between them. The CDR3 totals 13 residues. Written as DNA, the CDR3 is TGCGCCAGCAGTTCTACAAGACCCTACGAGCAGTACTTC. Amino acid sequence: CASSSTRPYEQYF.

This clonotype was seen repeatedly, ten times or more. J is TRBJ2-2 and V is TRBV11-2, with D perhaps TRBD2 (6 bases). CDR3 size: 16 residues. Trimming stripped 3 bases from V and 5 bases from J, with 16 bases between. CDR1 SGHAT and CDR2 FQNNGV come from the germline V gene. CDR3 protein: CASSFGTASATGELFF. DNA of the CDR3: TGTGCCAGCAGCTTTGGTACGGCTAGCGCAACCGGGGAGCTGTTTTTT.

The CDR3: CASSREGAHNGELFF. The DNA for the CDR3 is TGTGCCAGCAGCAGGGAGGGGGCGCACAATGGGGAGCTGTTTTTT. The rearrangement uses TRBV6-6 and TRBJ2-2; D possibly uses TRBD1 or TRBD2 (7 bases each). The V gene lost 6 bases and the J gene lost 8 bases, with 19 bases spanning the gap. Germline-derived CDR1 and CDR2 are MNHNY and SVGAGI (reference sequence). This CDR3 region has 15 residues.

With respect to this clonotype: A much larger clone sits a single nucleotide away, making a read error possible. The V gene is TRBV5-4, the J gene TRBJ1-2; D might be TRBD1 (6 bases). The CDR3 is 13 residues long. Germline V gives CDR1 SGHNT, CDR2 YYREEE (reference sequence). The CDR3 DNA follows: TGTGCCGGCAGCTTCTCCCGACAGGAAGGCTACACCTTC. Amino acid sequence: CAGSFSRQEGYTF.

A remark on this clonotype: A much more abundant neighbour one base away suggests this may be a read error. The rearrangement uses TRBV5-1 and TRBJ2-3; weak D call: TRBD2 (6 bases). This CDR3 has 15 residues. The ends were cut back, 2 bases at V and 4 bases at J, with 14 bases in the middle. CDR1 is SGHRS and CDR2 is YFSETQ in the germline V gene. The CDR3 protein is CASSFARRGADTQYF. In DNA, the CDR3 is TGCGCCAGCAGCTTTGCCAGGAGGGGAGCAGATACGCAGTATTTT.

A word on this clonotype: The junction departs from the called germline gene at one end, perhaps through a read error. This chain connects TRBV11-2 to TRBJ1-1; D not certain. Germline V CDR1 and CDR2: SGHAT, FQNNGV. CDR3 length equals 14 residues. The CDR3 bases are TGTGCCAGCAGAACCAGGACCAGAGGAACTAAAGCCTTCTTT. Protein product: CASRTRTRGTKAFF.

The gene calls are TRBV28 and TRBJ2-7; D gene unclear. V dropped 2 bases and J dropped 2 bases, with 4 bases sitting between them. The CDR3 is made up of 12 amino acids. The V gene's germline CDR1 is MDHEN and CDR2 SYDVKM. The CDR3 bases are TGTGCCAGCAGTTTAGGTGCCTACGAGCAGTACTTC. This translates into CASSLGAYEQYF.

This clonotype was recorded only once. A clone one base away is much larger, so this may be a read error. V and J are TRBV5-1 and TRBJ2-6; the D is unclear. The CDR3 has 13 amino acids. Germline loops: CDR1 SGHRS, CDR2 YFSETQ. CDR3 coding DNA: TGCTCCAGCAGCTCTTCTGGGGCCAACGTCCTGACTTTC. This encodes CSSSSSGANVLTF.

This clonotype was recorded at least ten times. The genes are TRBV30 and TRBJ1-5; 7 nucleotides align to TRBD1. V trimming: 2 bases; J trimming: 6 bases; junction bases outside the gene matches: 4. This CDR3 is built from 13 residues. Germline V gene data show CDR1 as GTSNPN and CDR2 as SVGIG (reference sequence). The CDR3 DNA reads TGTGCCTGGAGTCGGTCAGGGGGTCAGCCCCAGCATTTT. Amino acid sequence: CAWSRSGGQPQHF. Complete variable domain (other parts from reference TRBV30 and TRBJ1-5): SQTIHQWPATLVQPVGSPLSLECTVEGTSNPNLYWYRQAAGRGLQLLFYSVGIGQISSEVPQNLSASRPQDRQFILSSKKLLLSDSGFYLCAWSRSGGQPQHFGDGTRLSIL.

Details on this clonotype: A junction boundary mismatches the germline segment, possibly from a read error. The chain employs TRBV4-1 and TRBJ1-4; tentatively, D is TRBD1 (6 bases). This CDR3 has 18 amino acids. CDR1 and CDR2 (germline): MGHRA, YSYEKL. The CDR3, as DNA: TGCGCCAGCAGTCAAGAAGAGGGGAGGGGGGATCAGCAAGAAAAACTGTTTTTT. Its protein is CASSQEEGRGDQQEKLFF.

Points on this clonotype: An end of the junction differs from the germline gene, which may be a read error. This sequence joins TRBV11-2 and TRBJ2-2; D is possibly TRBD2 (5 bases). The CDR3 consists of 13 residues. Germline V CDR1 and CDR2: SGHAT, FQNNGV. The CDR3 protein is CASSLGLAGEPFF. The CDR3 DNA follows: TGTGCCAGCAGCCTAGGTCTGGCCGGGGAGCCGTTTTTT. Full variable domain (outside the CDR3, taken from reference TRBV11-2 and TRBJ2-2): EAGVAQSPRYKIIEKRQSVAFWCNPISGHATLYWYQQILGQGPKLLIQFQNNGVVDDSQLPKDRFSAERLKGVDSTLKIQPAKLEDSAVYLCASSLGLAGEPFFGEGSRLTVL.

Notes on this clonotype: The CDR3 end shows no conserved phenylalanine or tryptophan, and so a read error is likely. No DNA is shown, since the ends of the CDR3 on it are uncertain; the CDR3 is the one TCRdb lists. V and J are TRBV6-5 and TRBJ2-1; the D call TRBD2 from the table was never checked on the DNA. The CDR3 is 16 residues long, ends included. Germline CDR1 and CDR2: MNHEY and SVGAGI. The CDR3 sequence is CDSSYRPAVDYNEQFI.

Details on this clonotype: An end of the junction differs from the germline gene, which may be a read error. The V gene is TRBV6-1, the J gene TRBJ2-1; D is ambiguous. This CDR3 region has 14 residues. CDR1 MNHNS and CDR2 SASEGT come from the germline V gene. As DNA, the CDR3 is TGTGCCAGCAGAAACAAGTCCCTCTACAATGGGCAGTTCTTC. Amino acid sequence: CASRNKSLYNGQFF.

A word on this clonotype: An end of the junction does not agree with germline; a read error may underlie this. This rearrangement joins TRBV11-2 to TRBJ2-2, with a weak D call TRBD2 (5 bases). Germline lookup yields CDR1 SGHAT and CDR2 FQNNGV. The CDR3 has 15 residues. The CDR3 region has the DNA TGTGCCATCAGCACTCCGCAAGGACCGACCGGGGAGCTCTTTTTT. This codes for CAISTPQGPTGELFF.

The chain carries TRBV6-5 and TRBJ1-2; the match to TRBD1 covers 8 bases. V shed 5 bases, J shed 6 bases, and the junction held 8 bases outside the gene matches. There are 14 residues in the CDR3. Germline V CDR1 and CDR2: MNHEY, SVGAGI. This chain's CDR3 is CASSRHRTGNGYTF. For the CDR3, the DNA is TGTGCCAGCAGTCGTCACAGGACAGGGAATGGCTACACCTTC.

This clonotype appeared once. This chain uses TRBV11-2 with TRBJ2-5; no reliable D call. Germline V gives CDR1 SGHAT, CDR2 FQNNGV. Trimming pared 4 bases from V and 4 bases from J, leaving 16 bases between. This CDR3 region has 15 residues. The CDR3 region has the DNA TGTGCCAGCAGCTACTCCCGTGGTAGCAGAGAGACCCAGTACTTC. Protein sequence: CASSYSRGSRETQYF. Based on the CDR3 plus reference TRBV11-2 and TRBJ2-5, the full variable domain is EAGVAQSPRYKIIEKRQSVAFWCNPISGHATLYWYQQILGQGPKLLIQFQNNGVVDDSQLPKDRFSAERLKGVDSTLKIQPAKLEDSAVYLCASSYSRGSRETQYFGPGTRLLVL.

In regard to this clonotype: This may be a read error, as it is one base from a much larger clone. V gene TRBV5-1 combines with J gene TRBJ2-3; 11 bases match TRBD2. The germline V gene encodes CDR1 SGHRS and CDR2 YFSETQ. This CDR3 contains 14 residues. The CDR3, as DNA: TGCGCCAGCAGTAGCGGGAGGGCCACAGATACGGAGTATTTT. As protein: CASSSGRATDTEYF.

To note about this clonotype: A read error may explain this, as a much larger clone is one base away. V is TRBV7-9 and J is TRBJ2-2, with D possibly being TRBD1 (6 bases). Trimming cost V 7 bases and J 0 bases, with 18 bases left between them. The CDR3 loop spans 17 amino acids. The germline V gene has CDR1 SEHNR and CDR2 FQNEAQ (reference sequence). The CDR3 protein is CASTNPGATANTGELFF. Here the CDR3 DNA reads TGTGCCAGCACCAACCCAGGGGCGACCGCGAACACCGGGGAGCTGTTTTTT.

In its sample, this clonotype was seen many times. V is TRBV2 and J is TRBJ1-2; 7 nucleotides line up with TRBD1. The CDR3 length is 14 residues. V was pared by 5 bases and J by 0 bases, with 3 bases of the junction left unmatched. Germline V CDR1 and CDR2: SNHLY, FYNNEI. The CDR3 region is CASSRQGTNYGYTF. CDR3 bases: TGTGCCAGCAGTAGACAGGGTACTAACTATGGCTACACCTTC. The whole variable domain, remainder taken from reference TRBV2 and TRBJ1-2, is EPEVTQTPSHQVTQMGQEVILRCVPISNHLYFYWYRQILGQKVEFLVSFYNNEISEKSEIFDDQFSVERPDGSNFTLKIRSTKLEDSAMYFCASSRQGTNYGYTFGSGTRLTVV.

This clonotype was picked up many times. The chain is built from TRBV5-1 and TRBJ2-5; D might be TRBD1 or TRBD2, each matching 6 bases. The germline V and J ends were trimmed by 4 bases and 5 bases, with 12 bases remaining between them. The CDR3 consists of 13 residues. CDR1 and CDR2 (germline): SGHRS, YFSETQ. The CDR3 sequence: CASSRQGRETQYF. The CDR3 DNA follows: TGCGCCAGCAGCCGGCAGGGGAGGGAGACCCAGTACTTC. Variable domain in full (rest from reference TRBV5-1 and TRBJ2-5): KAGVTQTPRYLIKTRGQQVTLSCSPISGHRSVSWYQQTPGQGLQFLFEYFSETQRNKGNFPGRFSGRQFSNSRSEMNVSTLELGDSALYLCASSRQGRETQYFGPGTRLLVL.

In the case of this clonotype: A read error may explain this, as a much larger clone is one base away. The V gene is TRBV12-3 or TRBV12-4, the J gene TRBJ1-1; maybe TRBD1 (5 bases). The CDR3 runs to 13 residues. Trimming left V 1 base short and J 7 bases short, with 10 bases between. CDR3 residues: CASSLVRGGEAFF. CDR3 nucleotides: TGTGCCAGCAGTTTAGTTAGGGGTGGTGAAGCTTTCTTT.

DNA for the CDR3: TGTGCCAGCAGTGCGCAGAGCGAGCAGTACTTC. Its protein is CASSAQSEQYF. The rearrangement joins TRBV2 to TRBJ2-7; D not certain. V was shortened by 4 bases and J by 6 bases, with 7 bases between the two germline ends. Germline V gene sequence: CDR1 SNHLY, CDR2 FYNNEI. The CDR3 runs 11 residues.